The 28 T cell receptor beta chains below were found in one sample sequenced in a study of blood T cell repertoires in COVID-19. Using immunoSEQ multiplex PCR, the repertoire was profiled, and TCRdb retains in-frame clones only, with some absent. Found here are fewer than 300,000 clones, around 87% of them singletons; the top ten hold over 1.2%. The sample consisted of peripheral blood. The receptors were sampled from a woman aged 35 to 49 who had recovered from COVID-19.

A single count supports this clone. CDR3 coding DNA: TGTGCCAGCAGCCCCTGGGAGGGACAGGGTATCACAGATACGCAGTATTTT. Protein product: CASSPWEGQGITDTQYF. The chain links TRBV7-9 to TRBJ2-3; 9 bases fit TRBD1. V was clipped by 5 bases and J by 2 bases; unmatched bases: 11. Germline V gene sequence: CDR1 SEHNR, CDR2 FQNEAQ (reference sequence). This CDR3 region has 17 residues.

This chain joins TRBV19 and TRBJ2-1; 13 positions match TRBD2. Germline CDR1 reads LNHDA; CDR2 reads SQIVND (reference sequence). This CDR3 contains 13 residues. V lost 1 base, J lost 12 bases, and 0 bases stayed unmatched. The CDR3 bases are TGTGCCAGTAGTATAGGACTAGCGGGGGGGCAGTTCTTC. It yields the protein CASSIGLAGGQFF.

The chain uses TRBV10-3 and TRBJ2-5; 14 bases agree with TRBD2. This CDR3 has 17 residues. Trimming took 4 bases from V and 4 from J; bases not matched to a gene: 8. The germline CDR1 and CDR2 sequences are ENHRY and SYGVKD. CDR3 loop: CAISGTSGGPDGETQYF. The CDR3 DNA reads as TGTGCCATCAGTGGGACTAGCGGGGGGCCGGACGGAGAGACCCAGTACTTC.

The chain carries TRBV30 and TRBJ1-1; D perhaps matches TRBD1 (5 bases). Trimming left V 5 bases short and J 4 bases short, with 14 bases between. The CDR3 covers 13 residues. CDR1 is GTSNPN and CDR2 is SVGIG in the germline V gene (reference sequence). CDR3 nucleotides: TGTGCCTGGTTCCAGCCGGGGGGCACTGAAGCTTTCTTT. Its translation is CAWFQPGGTEAFF.

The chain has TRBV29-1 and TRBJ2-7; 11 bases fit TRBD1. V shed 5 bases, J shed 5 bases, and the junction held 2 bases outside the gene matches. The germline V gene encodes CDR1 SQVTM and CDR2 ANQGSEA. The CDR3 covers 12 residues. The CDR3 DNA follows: TGCAGCGTTAGGACAGGGGGCGACGAGCAGTACTTC. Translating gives CSVRTGGDEQYF.

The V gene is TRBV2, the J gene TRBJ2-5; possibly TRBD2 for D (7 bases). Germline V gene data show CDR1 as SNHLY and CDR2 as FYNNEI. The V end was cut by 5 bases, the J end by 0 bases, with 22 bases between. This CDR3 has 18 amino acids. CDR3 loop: CASSNVPGGGGDQETQYF. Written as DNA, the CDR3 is TGTGCCAGCAGTAACGTCCCGGGGGGCGGCGGGGACCAAGAGACCCAGTACTTC.

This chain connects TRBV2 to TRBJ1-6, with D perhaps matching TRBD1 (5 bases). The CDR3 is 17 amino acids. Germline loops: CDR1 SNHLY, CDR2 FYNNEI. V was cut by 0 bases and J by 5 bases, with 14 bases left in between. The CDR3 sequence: CASSEAAGWAHNSPLHF. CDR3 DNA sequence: TGTGCCAGCAGTGAAGCGGCAGGGTGGGCCCATAATTCACCCCTCCACTTT.

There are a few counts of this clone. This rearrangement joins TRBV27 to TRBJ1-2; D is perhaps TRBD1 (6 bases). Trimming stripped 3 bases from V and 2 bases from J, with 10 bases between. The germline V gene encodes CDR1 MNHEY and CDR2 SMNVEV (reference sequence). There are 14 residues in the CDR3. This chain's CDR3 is CASSFITGNYGYTF. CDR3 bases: TGTGCCAGCAGTTTTATAACAGGGAACTATGGCTACACCTTC.

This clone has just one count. CDR3 protein: CASSLPGTPNYGYTF. CDR3 nucleotide sequence: TGTGCCAGCAGCCTGCCAGGGACACCTAACTATGGCTACACCTTC. This sequence joins TRBV5-4 and TRBJ1-2, with D possibly being TRBD1 (6 bases). CDR1 SGHNT and CDR2 YYREEE come from the germline V gene (reference sequence). V lost 4 bases and J 0 bases, leaving 13 bases between the germline ends. CDR3 length: 15 residues.

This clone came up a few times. CDR3 in amino acids: CASSTGLAGNTDTQYF. CDR3 nucleotides: TGCGCCAGCAGCACGGGACTAGCGGGGAACACAGATACGCAGTATTTT. The genes are TRBV5-1 and TRBJ2-3, with 13 bases fitting TRBD2. This CDR3 spans 16 amino acids. The V and J ends lost 4 bases and 2 bases, in that order; junction bases with no gene match: 4. Germline V gene data show CDR1 as SGHRS and CDR2 as YFSETQ.

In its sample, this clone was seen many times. The CDR3 loop is CASSQDIPTRGLADYNEQFF. As DNA, the CDR3 is TGTGCCAGCAGCCAAGATATACCCACCCGAGGACTAGCGGATTACAATGAGCAGTTCTTC. The gene calls are TRBV3-1 (or the pseudogene TRBV3-2) and TRBJ2-1; 10 bases align to TRBD2. The CDR3 runs 20 residues. CDR1 is LGHDT, CDR2 YNNKEL, per germline (reference sequence). Trimming took 0 bases from V and 4 from J; bases not matched to a gene: 15.

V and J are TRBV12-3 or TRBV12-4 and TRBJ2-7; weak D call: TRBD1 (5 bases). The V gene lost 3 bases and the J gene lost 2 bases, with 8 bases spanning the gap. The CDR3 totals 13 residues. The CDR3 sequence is CASSFSGPYEQYF. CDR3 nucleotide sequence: TGTGCCAGCAGTTTTTCAGGGCCCTACGAGCAGTACTTC.

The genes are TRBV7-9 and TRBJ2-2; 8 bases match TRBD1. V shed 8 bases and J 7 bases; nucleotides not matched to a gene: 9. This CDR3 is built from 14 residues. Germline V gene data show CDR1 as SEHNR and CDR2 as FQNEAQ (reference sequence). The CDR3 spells CASSRTGFGGELFF. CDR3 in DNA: TGTGCCAGCTCCCGGACAGGGTTTGGCGGGGAGCTGTTTTTT.

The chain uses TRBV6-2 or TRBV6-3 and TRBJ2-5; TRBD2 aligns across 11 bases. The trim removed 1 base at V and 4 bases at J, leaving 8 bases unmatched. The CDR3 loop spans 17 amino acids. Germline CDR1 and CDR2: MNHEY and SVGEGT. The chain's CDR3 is CASSYWGASGGLETQYF. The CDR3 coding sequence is TGTGCCAGCAGTTACTGGGGCGCTAGCGGGGGGCTAGAGACCCAGTACTTC.

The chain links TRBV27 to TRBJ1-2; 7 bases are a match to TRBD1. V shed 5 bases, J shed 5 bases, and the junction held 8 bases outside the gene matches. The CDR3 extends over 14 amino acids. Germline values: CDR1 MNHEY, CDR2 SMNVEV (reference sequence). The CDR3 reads CASSNLGQSYGYTF. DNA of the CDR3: TGTGCCAGCAGTAACCTGGGACAGAGTTATGGCTACACCTTC.

The CDR3 DNA reads TGTGCCAGCAGTGAGGAGCGGGACAGGGCCCCCCCCGACTATGGCTACACCTTC. This gives the protein CASSEERDRAPPDYGYTF. The chain links TRBV2 to TRBJ1-2; TRBD1 matches 9 bases. V lost 3 bases, J lost 3 bases, and 14 bases stayed unmatched. This CDR3 has 18 amino acids. Looked up from germline, CDR1 is SNHLY and CDR2 is FYNNEI.

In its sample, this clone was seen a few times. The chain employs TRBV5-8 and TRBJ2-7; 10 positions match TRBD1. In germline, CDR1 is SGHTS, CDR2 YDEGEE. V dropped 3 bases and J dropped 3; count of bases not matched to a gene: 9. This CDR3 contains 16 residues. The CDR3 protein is CASSYTGTGEFYEQYF. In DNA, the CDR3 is TGTGCCAGCAGCTACACCGGGACAGGGGAATTCTACGAGCAGTACTTC.

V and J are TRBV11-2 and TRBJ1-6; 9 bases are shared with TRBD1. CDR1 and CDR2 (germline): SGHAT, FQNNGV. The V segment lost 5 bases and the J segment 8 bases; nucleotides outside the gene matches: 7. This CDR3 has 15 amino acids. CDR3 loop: CASSQQGARDSPLHF. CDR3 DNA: TGTGCCAGCAGCCAACAGGGGGCGCGGGATTCACCCCTCCACTTT.

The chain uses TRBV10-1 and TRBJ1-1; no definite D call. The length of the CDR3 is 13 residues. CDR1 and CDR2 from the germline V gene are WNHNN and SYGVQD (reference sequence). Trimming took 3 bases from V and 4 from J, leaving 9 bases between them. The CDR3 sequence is CASSDFVGTEAFF. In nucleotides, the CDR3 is TGCGCCAGCAGTGATTTCGTCGGCACTGAAGCTTTCTTT.

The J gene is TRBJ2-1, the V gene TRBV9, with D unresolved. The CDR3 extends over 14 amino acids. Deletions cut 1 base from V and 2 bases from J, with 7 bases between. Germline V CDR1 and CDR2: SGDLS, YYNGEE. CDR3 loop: CASSVRGTYNEQFF. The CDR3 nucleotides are TGTGCCAGCAGCGTAAGAGGCACCTACAATGAGCAGTTCTTC.

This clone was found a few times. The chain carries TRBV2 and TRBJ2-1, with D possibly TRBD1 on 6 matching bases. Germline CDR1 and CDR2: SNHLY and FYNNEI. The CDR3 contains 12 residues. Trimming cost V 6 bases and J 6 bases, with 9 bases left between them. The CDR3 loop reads CASRGASNEQFF. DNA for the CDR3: TGTGCCAGCAGGGGGGCTAGCAATGAGCAGTTCTTC.

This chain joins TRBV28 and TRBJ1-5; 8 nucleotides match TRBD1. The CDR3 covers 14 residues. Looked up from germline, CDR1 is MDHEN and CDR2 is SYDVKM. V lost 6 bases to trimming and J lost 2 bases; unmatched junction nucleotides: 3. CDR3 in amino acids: CASSIQGGNQPQHF. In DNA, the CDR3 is TGTGCCAGCAGCATACAGGGGGGCAATCAGCCCCAGCATTTT.

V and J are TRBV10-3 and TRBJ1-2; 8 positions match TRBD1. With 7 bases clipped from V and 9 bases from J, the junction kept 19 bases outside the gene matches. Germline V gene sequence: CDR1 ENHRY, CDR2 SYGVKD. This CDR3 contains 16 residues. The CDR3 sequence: CAINTANGQGAPRYTF. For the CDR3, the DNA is TGTGCCATCAACACCGCTAATGGACAGGGCGCCCCTCGCTACACCTTC.

The CDR3 DNA reads as TGTGCCAGCAGGAGAGGGGGTCAGCCCCAGCATTTT. Protein: CASRRGGQPQHF. The J gene is TRBJ1-5, the V gene TRBV12-3 or TRBV12-4, with D perhaps matching TRBD1 (6 bases). This CDR3 has 12 residues. Between the trimmed V and J ends, which lost 6 bases and 6 bases, there was a span of 9 bases.

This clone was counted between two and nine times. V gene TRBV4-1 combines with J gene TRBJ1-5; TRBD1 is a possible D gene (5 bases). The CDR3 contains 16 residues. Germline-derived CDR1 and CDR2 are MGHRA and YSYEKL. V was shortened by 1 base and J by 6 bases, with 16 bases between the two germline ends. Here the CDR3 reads CASSQAGGGTAQPQHF. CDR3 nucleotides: TGCGCCAGCAGCCAAGCGGGGGGAGGGACGGCTCAGCCCCAGCATTTT.

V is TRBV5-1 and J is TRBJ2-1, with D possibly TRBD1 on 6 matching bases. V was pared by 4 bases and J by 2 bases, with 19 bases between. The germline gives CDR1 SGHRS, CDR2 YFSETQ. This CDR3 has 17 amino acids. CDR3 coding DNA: TGCGCCAGCAGCCCCGGACAGTCCTCTTGGGCCTACAATGAGCAGTTCTTC. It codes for CASSPGQSSWAYNEQFF. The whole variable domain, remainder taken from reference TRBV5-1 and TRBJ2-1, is KAGVTQTPRYLIKTRGQQVTLSCSPISGHRSVSWYQQTPGQGLQFLFEYFSETQRNKGNFPGRFSGRQFSNSRSEMNVSTLELGDSALYLCASSPGQSSWAYNEQFFGPGTRLTVL.

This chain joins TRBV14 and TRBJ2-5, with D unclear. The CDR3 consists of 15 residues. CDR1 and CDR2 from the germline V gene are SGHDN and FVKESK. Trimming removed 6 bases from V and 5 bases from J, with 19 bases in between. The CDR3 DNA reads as TGTGCCAGCAGTCCCCTAGGTGGCCTGCGGGAGACCCAGTACTTC. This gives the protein CASSPLGGLRETQYF.

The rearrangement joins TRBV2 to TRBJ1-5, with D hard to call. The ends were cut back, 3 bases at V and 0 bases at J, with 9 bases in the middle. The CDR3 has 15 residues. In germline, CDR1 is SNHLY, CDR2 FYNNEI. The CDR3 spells CASSDEVYSNQPQHF. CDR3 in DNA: TGTGCCAGCAGTGACGAGGTTTATAGCAATCAGCCCCAGCATTTT.